This entry lists 3 T cell receptor gamma chains sequenced from one sample in a study of intestinal T cells in coeliac disease. Each case's genomic DNA was extracted from ten roughly 5.1-µm formalin-fixed paraffin-embedded scrolls. The TRG library came from 200 to 250 ng of biopsy DNA amplified with LymphoTrack primers. TCRdb called clones from the multiplex PCR reads again using CATT. This sample has several hundred gamma-chain clones, with 50% found just once. Sequences were obtained from a duodenal biopsy. These receptors all come from a human donor with celiac disease.

The chain employs TRGV10 and TRGJP1. TRGV10 falls under the ORF class, with uncertain function. The ends lost 8 bases at V and 5 bases at J; junction bases unmatched: 9. The CDR3 is made up of 14 amino acids. The CDR3 is CAAWAIPTGWFKIF. For the CDR3, the DNA is TGTGCTGCGTGGGCCATACCGACTGGTTGGTTCAAGATATTT.

The CDR3, as DNA: TGTGCTGCGGGGGGGGGTTGGTTCAAGATATTT. Its protein product is CAAGGGWFKIF. The chain carries TRGV10 and TRGJP1. TRGV10 has ORF status, its function being uncertain. The V gene end was trimmed by 11 bases and the J gene end by 8 bases; junction bases not matched to a gene: 6. There are 11 residues in the CDR3.

By frequency in the sample, this clone is large. The chain combines TRGV2 with TRGJP1. The CDR3 has 13 amino acids. Germline V CDR1 and CDR2: EGSNGY, YDSYNSKV. The junction had 5 bases not matched to a gene; V was cut back by 5 bases and J by 5 bases. CDR3: CATWGGTGWFKIF. The CDR3, as DNA: TGTGCCACCTGGGGGGGTACTGGTTGGTTCAAGATATTT.